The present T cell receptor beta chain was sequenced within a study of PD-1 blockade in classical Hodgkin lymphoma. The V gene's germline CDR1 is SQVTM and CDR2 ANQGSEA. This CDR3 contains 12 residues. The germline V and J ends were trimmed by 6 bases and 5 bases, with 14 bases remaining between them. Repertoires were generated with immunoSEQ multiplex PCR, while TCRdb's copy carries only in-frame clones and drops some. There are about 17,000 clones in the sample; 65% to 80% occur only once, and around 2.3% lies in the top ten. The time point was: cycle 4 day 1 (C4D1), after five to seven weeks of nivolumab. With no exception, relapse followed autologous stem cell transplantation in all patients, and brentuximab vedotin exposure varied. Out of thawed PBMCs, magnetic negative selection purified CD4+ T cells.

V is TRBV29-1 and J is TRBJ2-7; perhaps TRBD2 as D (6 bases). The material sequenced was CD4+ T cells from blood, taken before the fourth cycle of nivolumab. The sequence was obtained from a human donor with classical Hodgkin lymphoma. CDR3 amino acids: CSVWRDFNEQYF. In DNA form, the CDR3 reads TGCAGCGTCTGGAGGGATTTCAACGAGCAGTACTTC.